This T cell receptor beta chain was obtained from a study of cytotoxic CD8 clonotypes in ibrutinib-treated CLL. The overall study: On average, 94,082 productive rearrangements and about 280,000 productive templates per sample.

As to this clone: The target antigen is unknown.

Study-wide points: Clonality went up at ibrutinib response and then declined back toward baseline at progression.

Only in-frame clones appear in the TCRdb table, and some are missing; sequencing was by immunoSEQ multiplex PCR. The repertoire holds 110,000 to 150,000 clones, roughly three quarters seen once, with 9.5% to 15% in the top ten. This CDR3 is 12 amino acids long. Germline CDR1 MNHEY, CDR2 SVGAGI. Trimming left V 6 bases short and J 3 bases short, with 9 bases between. This chain uses TRBV6-5 with TRBJ2-7; D perhaps matches TRBD2 (6 bases). This TCR was sampled from a human donor with chronic lymphocytic leukemia. This material consisted of PBMCs, taken after 12 months of ibrutinib treatment. In DNA, the CDR3 is TGTGCCAGCAGGGACTACAACTACGAGCAGTACTTC. Translated: CASRDYNYEQYF.